This T cell receptor (beta chain) emerged from a study of blood T cell repertoires in COVID-19. The overall study: Acute and convalescent COVID-19 samples came from the United States, Italy and Spain. PBMCs, B-cell-depleted T cells, or T cells provided the cDNA or gDNA that made up the material.

Authors' processing steps: By means of reference gene primer amplification, nucleated cell counts were estimated. Profiling relied on immunoSEQ multiplex PCR, and the TCRdb table lists in-frame clones only, not all of them. D and trimming were read from the DNA, whereas the V and J calls and clone size are those reported in that table. The sample contains under 300,000 clones, just over 85% of which appear only once. This CDR3 has 14 amino acids. The J segment lost 4 bases and the V segment lost 2 bases, leaving 7 bases of the junction unmatched. Germline loops: CDR1 GTSNPN, CDR2 SVGIG (reference sequence). The table lists this clone with a few counts.

The V gene is TRBV30, the J gene TRBJ2-7; 8 nucleotides align to TRBD1. Sequencing was carried out using peripheral blood. The receptor was isolated from a woman in her twenties or thirties with active or convalescent COVID-19. CDR3 protein: CAWSKGQGFYEQYF. In DNA form, the CDR3 reads TGTGCCTGGAGTAAAGGACAGGGTTTTTACGAGCAGTACTTC. The full variable domain, with the rest looked up from reference TRBV30 and TRBJ2-7, is SQTIHQWPATLVQPVGSPLSLECTVEGTSNPNLYWYRQAAGRGLQLLFYSVGIGQISSEVPQNLSASRPQDRQFILSSKKLLLSDSGFYLCAWSKGQGFYEQYFGPGTRLTVT.